Given below is one T cell receptor (beta chain) in context. What it binds is unknown. The sample originates from a study of shared clonotypes between healthy human individuals. Study-wide results and caveats: Non-shared clonotypes had lower generation probabilities than clonotypes shared by all four sorted-subset donors. Memory subsets generally showed lower estimated richness than naive subsets.

Sorted subsets were amplified in replicate PCRs using around 220 ng DNA, some 31,000 T cell genomes. Here immunoSEQ multiplex PCR was the method, and the copy in TCRdb shows in-frame clones only, minus some. Among roughly 2.6 million clones, approximately 90% were seen once, and the ten largest hold about 0.13%. Researchers partitioned CD4+ cells into CD45RA+ naive and CD45RA-negative memory subsets. The V segment lost 7 bases and the J segment 7 bases; nucleotides outside the gene matches: 9. The CDR3 totals 15 residues. The germline V gene has CDR1 MNHEY and CDR2 SMNVEV (reference sequence). The V and J genes are TRBV27 and TRBJ2-1; 11 bases are a match to TRBD1. The source is a man aged 18 to 30 in good health. Sequencing input: naive CD4+ T cells sorted from blood. The subset here: CD45RA+ positively selected. CDR3 sequence (DNA): TGTGCCAGCAACCCCAGGGGGACAGGGGGAAATGAGCAGTTCTTC. Amino acid sequence: CASNPRGTGGNEQFF.